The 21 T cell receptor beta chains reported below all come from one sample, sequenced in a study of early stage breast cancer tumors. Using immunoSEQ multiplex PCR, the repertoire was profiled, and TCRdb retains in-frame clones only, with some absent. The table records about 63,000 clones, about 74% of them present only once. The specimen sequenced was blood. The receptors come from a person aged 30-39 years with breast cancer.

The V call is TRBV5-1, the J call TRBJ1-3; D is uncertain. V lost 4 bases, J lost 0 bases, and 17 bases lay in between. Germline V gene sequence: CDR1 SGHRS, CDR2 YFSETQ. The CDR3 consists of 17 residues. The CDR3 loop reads CASSHRPTLSSGNTIYF. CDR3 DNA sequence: TGCGCCAGCAGCCACAGACCGACCCTGTCCTCTGGAAACACCATATATTTT.

The CDR3 loop is CASRQGPGNNEQFF. The CDR3 region has the DNA TGTGCCAGCAGACAGGGGCCGGGGAACAATGAGCAGTTCTTC. This chain links TRBV7-2 with TRBJ2-1; 7 positions agree with TRBD1. Trimming took 6 bases from V and 5 from J; bases not matched to a gene: 7. The germline V gene encodes CDR1 SGHTA and CDR2 FQGNSA. CDR3 size: 14 residues.

The CDR3 loop reads CASALGRTDTQYF. The CDR3 bases are TGTGCCAGCGCCCTTGGGCGCACAGATACGCAGTATTTT. The chain uses TRBV6-5 and TRBJ2-3; no clear D. Per germline, CDR1 MNHEY and CDR2 SVGAGI. This CDR3 is 13 amino acids long. Trimming took 8 bases from V and 1 from J, leaving 10 bases between them.

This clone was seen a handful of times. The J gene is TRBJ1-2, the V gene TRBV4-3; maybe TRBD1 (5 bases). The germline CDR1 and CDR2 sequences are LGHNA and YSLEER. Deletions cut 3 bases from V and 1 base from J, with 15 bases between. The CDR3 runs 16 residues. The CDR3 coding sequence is TGCGCCAGCAGCCAGGGACTGGTAATGAATAACTATGGCTACACCTTC. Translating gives CASSQGLVMNNYGYTF.

As DNA, the CDR3 is TGTGCCAGTAGTGTGGGGACTAAAGGCTACACCTTC. It is translated as CASSVGTKGYTF. V usage is TRBV19 and J usage is TRBJ1-2; possible D gene TRBD1, 5 bases. The CDR3 runs 12 residues. The germline V gene encodes CDR1 LNHDA and CDR2 SQIVND (reference sequence). V was clipped by 5 bases and J by 8 bases, with 12 bases between them.

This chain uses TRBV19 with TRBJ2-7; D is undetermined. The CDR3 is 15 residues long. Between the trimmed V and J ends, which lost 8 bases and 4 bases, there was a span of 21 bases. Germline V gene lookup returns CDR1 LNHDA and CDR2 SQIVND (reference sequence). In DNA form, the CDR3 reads TGTGCCAGTCAATCGGGTTGGGGAAATGGATACGAGCAGTACTTC. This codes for CASQSGWGNGYEQYF.

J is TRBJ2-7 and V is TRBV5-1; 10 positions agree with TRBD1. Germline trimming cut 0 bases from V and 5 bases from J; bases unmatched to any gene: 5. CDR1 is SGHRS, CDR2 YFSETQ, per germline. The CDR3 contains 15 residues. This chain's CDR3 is CASSLESGTGDEQYF. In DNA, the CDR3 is TGCGCCAGCAGCTTGGAGTCCGGGACAGGGGACGAGCAGTACTTC.

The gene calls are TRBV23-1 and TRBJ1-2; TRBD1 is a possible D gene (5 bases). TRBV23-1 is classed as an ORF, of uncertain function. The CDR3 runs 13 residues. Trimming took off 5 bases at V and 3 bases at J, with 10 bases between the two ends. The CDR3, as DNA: TGCGCCAGCAGTAGGGGCACGTACTATGGCTACACCTTC. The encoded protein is CASSRGTYYGYTF.

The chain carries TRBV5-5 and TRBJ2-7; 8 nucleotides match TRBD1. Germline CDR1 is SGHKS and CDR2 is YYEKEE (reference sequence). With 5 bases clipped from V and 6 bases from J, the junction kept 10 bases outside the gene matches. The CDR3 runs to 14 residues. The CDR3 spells CASSWGQAIGEQYF. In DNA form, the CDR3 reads TGTGCCAGCAGTTGGGGACAGGCAATTGGCGAGCAGTACTTC.

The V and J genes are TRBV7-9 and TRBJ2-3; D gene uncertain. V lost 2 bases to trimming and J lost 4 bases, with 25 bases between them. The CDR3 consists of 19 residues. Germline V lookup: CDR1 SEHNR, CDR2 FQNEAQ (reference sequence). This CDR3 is CASSLSRIRSSSHPDTQYF. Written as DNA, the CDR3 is TGTGCCAGCAGCTTAAGTCGGATTCGATCGAGCTCCCACCCAGATACGCAGTATTTT.

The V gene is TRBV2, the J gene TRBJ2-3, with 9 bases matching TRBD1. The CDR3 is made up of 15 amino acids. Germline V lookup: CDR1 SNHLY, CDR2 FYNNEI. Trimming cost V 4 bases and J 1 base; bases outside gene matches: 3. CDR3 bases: TGTGCCAGCAGTGGTCGGACAGGGGGCACAGATACGCAGTATTTT. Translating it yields CASSGRTGGTDTQYF.

The CDR3 sequence: CASSDFPTSVDTQYF. In nucleotides, the CDR3 is TGTGCCAGCAGTGACTTTCCGACTAGCGTAGATACGCAGTATTTT. The chain links TRBV6-4 to TRBJ2-3; 8 nucleotides match TRBD2. J lost 5 bases, V lost 1 base, and 5 bases had no gene match. CDR1 is MRHNA and CDR2 is SNTAGT in the germline V gene. The CDR3 is 15 amino acids.

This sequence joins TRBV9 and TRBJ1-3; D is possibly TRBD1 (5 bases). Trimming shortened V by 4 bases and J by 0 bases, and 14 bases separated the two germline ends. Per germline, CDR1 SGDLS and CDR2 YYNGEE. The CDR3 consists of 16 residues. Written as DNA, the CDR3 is TGTGCCAGCAGCTCAGGACTGGGGCCCTCTGGAAACACCATATATTTT. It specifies CASSSGLGPSGNTIYF.

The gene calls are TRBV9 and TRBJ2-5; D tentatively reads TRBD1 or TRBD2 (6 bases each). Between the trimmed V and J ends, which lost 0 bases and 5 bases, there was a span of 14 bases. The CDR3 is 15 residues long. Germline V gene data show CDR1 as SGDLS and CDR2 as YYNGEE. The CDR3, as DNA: TGTGCCAGCAGCGTAGCGGAGGGAAGGGGGGAGACCCAGTACTTC. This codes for CASSVAEGRGETQYF. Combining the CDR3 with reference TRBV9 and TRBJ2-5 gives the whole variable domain DSGVTQTPKHLITATGQRVTLRCSPRSGDLSVYWYQQSLDQGLQFLIQYYNGEERAKGNILERFSAQQFPDLHSELNLSSLELGDSALYFCASSVAEGRGETQYFGPGTRLLVL.

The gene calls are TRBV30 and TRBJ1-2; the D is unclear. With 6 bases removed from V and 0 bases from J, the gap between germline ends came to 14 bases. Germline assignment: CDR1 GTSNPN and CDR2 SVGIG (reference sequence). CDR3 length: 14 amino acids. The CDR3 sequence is CACDTRSSNYGYTF. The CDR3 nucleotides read TGTGCCTGTGACACCCGGTCATCTAACTATGGCTACACCTTC.

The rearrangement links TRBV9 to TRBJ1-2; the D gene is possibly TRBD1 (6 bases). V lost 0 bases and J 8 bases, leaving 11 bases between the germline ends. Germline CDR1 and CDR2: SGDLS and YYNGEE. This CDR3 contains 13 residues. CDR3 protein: CASSVGGAGGYTF. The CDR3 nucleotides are TGTGCCAGCAGCGTAGGGGGGGCTGGCGGCTACACCTTC. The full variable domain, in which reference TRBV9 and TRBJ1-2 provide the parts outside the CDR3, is DSGVTQTPKHLITATGQRVTLRCSPRSGDLSVYWYQQSLDQGLQFLIQYYNGEERAKGNILERFSAQQFPDLHSELNLSSLELGDSALYFCASSVGGAGGYTFGSGTRLTVV.

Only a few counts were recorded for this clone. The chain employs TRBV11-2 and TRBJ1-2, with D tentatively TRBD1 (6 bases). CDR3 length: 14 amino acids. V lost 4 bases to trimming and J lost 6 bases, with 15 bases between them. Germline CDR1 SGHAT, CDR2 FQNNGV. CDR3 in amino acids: CASSSIRQGNGYTF. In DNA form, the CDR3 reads TGTGCCAGCAGCTCCATCCGTCAGGGGAATGGCTACACCTTC.

The CDR3 nucleotides read TGTGCTAGTGGGCCGCCCCACAGCGTTAACTATGGCTACACCTTC. The encoded protein is CASGPPHSVNYGYTF. This rearrangement joins TRBV12-5 to TRBJ1-2; D ambiguous. The CDR3 covers 15 residues. Germline V gene data show CDR1 as LGHNT and CDR2 as FRNRAP. Trimming removed 6 bases from V and 1 base from J, with 15 bases in between.

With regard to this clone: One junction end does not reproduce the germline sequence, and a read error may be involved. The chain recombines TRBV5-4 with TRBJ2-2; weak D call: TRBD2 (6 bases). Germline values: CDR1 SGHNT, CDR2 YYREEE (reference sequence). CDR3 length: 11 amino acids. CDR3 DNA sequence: TGTGCCAGCAGCTTGGACGGGGGGCTGTTTTTT. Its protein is CASSLDGGLFF.

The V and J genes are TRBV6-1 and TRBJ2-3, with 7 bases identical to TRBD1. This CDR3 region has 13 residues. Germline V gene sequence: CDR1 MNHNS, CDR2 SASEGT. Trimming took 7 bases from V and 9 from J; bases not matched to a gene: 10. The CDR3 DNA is TGTGCCAGCAATCCGACAGGGTCTACCACGCAGTATTTT. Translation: CASNPTGSTTQYF.

The CDR3 DNA sequence: TGTGCCAGCAGCTTGGTTCAGGGCTCTGGAAACACCATATATTTT. It codes for CASSLVQGSGNTIYF. This chain uses TRBV5-6 with TRBJ1-3; tentatively, D is TRBD1 (5 bases). This CDR3 is 15 amino acids long. CDR1 SGHDT and CDR2 YYEEEE come from the germline V gene. The V end lost 0 bases, the J end lost 0 bases, and 7 bases lay between the germline ends. Looking up the rest from reference TRBV5-6 and TRBJ1-3 gives the full variable domain: DAGVTQSPTHLIKTRGQQVTLRCSPKSGHDTVSWYQQALGQGPQFIFQYYEEEERQRGNFPDRFSGHQFPNYSSELNVNALLLGDSALYLCASSLVQGSGNTIYFGEGSWLTVV.